This T cell receptor beta chain was retrieved from a study of blood T cells in healthy people across ages. The CDR3 spans 14 residues. V lost 10 bases to trimming and J lost 1 base; unmatched junction nucleotides: 7. In germline, CDR1 is MDHEN, CDR2 SYDVKM. Alongside a J-beta primer mix, a sample-barcoded 5' primer served in a second PCR lasting about 7 to 12 cycles. TCRdb ran MiXCR on the 5' RACE reads and lists one entry per CDR3 protein. The sample records 790,000 or so distinct CDR3 sequences, around 45% being singletons. Study-level points and caveats: Donor CMV status was unknown, possibly confounding expanded clonotype changes. Naive T cell percentage by flow cytometry tracked strongly with beta diversity.

Isolated per sample were at least 7 million PBMCs. The amount of total RNA extracted per sample was at least 6 micrograms. As concerns this clonotype: The antigen remains undetermined.

The genes are TRBV28 and TRBJ2-3; the match to TRBD2 covers 8 bases. Sequences were obtained from blood. This receptor was identified in a man at least 80 years old in good health. CDR3 in DNA: TGTGCCATCATTAGCGGGGCGGGCACAGATACGCAGTATTTT. It is translated as CAIISGAGTDTQYF.